One and the same sample provided the 2 T cell receptor beta chains below, sequenced in a study of cytomegalovirus exposure and HLA in healthy donors. PCR amplification relied on 60 Vbeta primers (plus 13 Jbeta primers). Sequenced by immunoSEQ multiplex PCR; TCRdb stores in-frame clones only, minus some. The data show 200,000 to 250,000 clones, roughly 80% seen once. The sequenced material came from PBMCs. These receptors all stem from a male donor in good health and CMV-seronegative.

This rearrangement joins TRBV19 to TRBJ2-7, with a tentative D call TRBD1 (5 bases). Germline V gives CDR1 LNHDA, CDR2 SQIVND (reference sequence). V lost 2 bases to trimming and J lost 2 bases, with 7 bases between them. The CDR3 extends over 13 amino acids. The CDR3 region has the DNA TGTGCCAGTAGTATAAAGGGGCCCTACGAGCAGTACTTC. It translates to CASSIKGPYEQYF.

The chain joins TRBV29-1 to TRBJ2-5; D may be TRBD2 (7 bases). The J call may be incorrect, as the DNA end agrees better with TRBJ2-7. Looked up from germline, CDR1 is SQVTM and CDR2 is ANQGSEA. CDR3 length: 16 residues. DNA of the CDR3: TGCAGCGTTGAACTAGGGGGGGCGGGGTTCTCCTACGAGCAGTACTTC. It codes for CSVELGGAGFSYEQYF.